This T cell receptor beta chain was sequenced in a study of T-cell memory formation after mild COVID-19. Turning to the study itself: Clustering of TCRs was largely donor specific.

There are a few counts of this clonotype. Its antigen is unknown. 5'RACE with constant-segment primers yielded barcoded, UMI-tagged TCR alpha and TCR beta cDNA libraries. MiXCR was run by TCRdb on the 5' RACE reads, yielding one entry per CDR3 protein. Seen here are 390,000 or so distinct CDR3 sequences, approximately 15% observed once, and the top ten hold roughly 21%. Study results and caveats: That cross-reactive memory joined was suggested by some responding clones appearing in pre-infection memory. Clones that shrank (day 15 to 85) were balanced CD4/CD8, whereas later expanders leaned CD4+.

CDR1 is DFQATT and CDR2 is SNEGSKA in the germline V gene (reference sequence). With 6 bases removed from V and 3 bases from J, the gap between germline ends came to 12 bases. This CDR3 spans 13 amino acids. V is TRBV20-1 and J is TRBJ2-1; no clear D gene. The sequencing sample was made of PBMCs or a T cell subset sorted from them (not recorded which). The source is a man in his late teens or twenties who had mild COVID-19 (a few samples of this study predate the infection). Cell type and time point are not known. CDR3: CSAPDQDYNEQFF. The CDR3 DNA reads TGCAGTGCACCGGACCAAGACTACAATGAGCAGTTCTTC.